Listed here are 3 T cell receptor beta chains from one sample, sequenced in a study of cytomegalovirus exposure and HLA in healthy donors (dated by TCRdb to between 2016 and 2019). Library method: the immunoSEQ multiplex PCR assay. The source is immuneACCESS, and TCRdb retained only in-frame sequences with V and J called. Part of the clones is not carried over; for the studies checked, unresolved V genes explain less than half of this, and the remainder is unexplained. Present in this sample are about 200,000 clones, about nine tenths of which were seen just once. Approximately 2% of the sample rests with the top ten. The sample comprised PBMCs. The receptors shown here come from a woman aged 18-29 years in good health and CMV-seropositive.

The genes are TRBV7-2 and TRBJ2-5; TRBD1 matches 7 bases. The CDR3 is 13 amino acids. Germline CDR1 reads SGHTA; CDR2 reads FQGNSA. The J segment lost 4 bases and the V segment lost 6 bases, leaving 5 bases of the junction unmatched. CDR3 bases: TGTGCCAGCAGAAAGACAGGGATAGAGACCCAGTACTTC. The encoded protein is CASRKTGIETQYF. Variable domain in full (rest from reference TRBV7-2 and TRBJ2-5): GAGVSQSPSNKVTEKGKDVELRCDPISGHTALYWYRQSLGQGLEFLIYFQGNSAPDKSGLPSDRFSAERTGGSVSTLTIQRTQQEDSAVYLCASRKTGIETQYFGPGTRLLVL.

The chain uses TRBV4-1 and TRBJ2-7, with 9 bases that match TRBD1. The CDR3 runs 16 residues. Germline V gene data show CDR1 as MGHRA and CDR2 as YSYEKL. V lost 0 bases to trimming and J lost 3 bases; unmatched junction nucleotides: 6. The DNA for the CDR3 is TGCGCCAGCAGCCAAGAAGTGACAGGGGGGAACTACGAGCAGTACTTC. This encodes CASSQEVTGGNYEQYF.

This clone was seen a handful of times. The germline gene is not matched at one end of the junction; a read error may be the cause. V and J are TRBV4-1 and TRBJ2-7; D is uncertain. This CDR3 contains 14 residues. Germline V gene lookup returns CDR1 MGHRA and CDR2 YSYEKL. CDR3: CASSQAGESSTELF. The DNA of the CDR3 is TGCGCCAGCAGCCAAGCGGGTGAGAGCAGTACTGAACTCTTC.